These 32 T cell receptor beta chains were sequenced from one sample in a study of T cell responses to AZD1222 COVID-19 vaccine. TCRdb's table, derived via immunoSEQ multiplex PCR, lists solely in-frame clones and lacks some. The sample holds 150,000 or so clones, about 92% seen once. Here the sequenced sample was peripheral blood, taken 28 days after the second AZD1222 dose. These TCRs come from an adult who received the AZD1222 COVID-19 vaccine.

In the case of this clone: Additional DNA sequences in this sample encode the identical CDR3. The chain joins TRBV4-1 to TRBJ1-3; D uncertain. CDR1 MGHRA and CDR2 YSYEKL come from the germline V gene. Trimming took 1 base from V and 0 from J, leaving 1 base between them. The CDR3 spans 13 residues. For the CDR3, the DNA is TGCGCCAGCAGCCAAGTCTCTGGAAACACCATATATTTT. It codes for CASSQVSGNTIYF.

This clone was detected only once. The chain links TRBV7-6 to TRBJ2-5; 8 bases agree with TRBD2. Trimming took 5 bases from V and 2 from J; bases not matched to a gene: 7. The CDR3 covers 15 residues. CDR1 is SGHVS and CDR2 is FNYEAQ in the germline V gene. The CDR3 coding sequence is TGTGCCAGCAGCCCTAGGTCGGGGGGGCAAGAGACCCAGTACTTC. Protein product: CASSPRSGGQETQYF.

Concerning this clone: The sample holds other DNA sequences that translate to the same CDR3. The gene calls are TRBV12-3 or TRBV12-4 and TRBJ1-5; D is uncertain. This CDR3 region has 13 residues. V was pared by 5 bases and J by 0 bases, with 5 bases between. CDR3 residues: CASSSNSNQPQHF. The CDR3 coding sequence is TGTGCCAGCAGTAGTAATAGCAATCAGCCCCAGCATTTT.

The chain couples TRBV2 to TRBJ1-5; a possible D gene is TRBD1 (5 bases). Germline assignment: CDR1 SNHLY and CDR2 FYNNEI. This CDR3 spans 21 amino acids. Trimming removed 0 bases at V and 2 bases at J, with 26 bases between. The CDR3 region has the DNA TGTGCCAGCAGTGAAGCGGTTGTTGGAAACAAGGGGAGTTTGGGCAATCAGCCCCAGCATTTT. Its protein product is CASSEAVVGNKGSLGNQPQHF. The entire variable domain, with the rest obtained from reference TRBV2 and TRBJ1-5, is as follows: EPEVTQTPSHQVTQMGQEVILRCVPISNHLYFYWYRQILGQKVEFLVSFYNNEISEKSEIFDDQFSVERPDGSNFTLKIRSTKLEDSAMYFCASSEAVVGNKGSLGNQPQHFGDGTRLSIL.

This clone turned up a few times. The J gene is TRBJ2-1, the V gene TRBV19; D is perhaps TRBD2 (7 bases). V dropped 5 bases and J dropped 9 bases, with 17 bases sitting between them. CDR1 and CDR2 (germline): LNHDA, SQIVND (reference sequence). There are 14 residues in the CDR3. The CDR3 nucleotides are TGTGCCAGTAGTCCTCGAGGGGGGGGAGCTGAGCAGTTCTTC. Translated, it gives CASSPRGGGAEQFF.

This clone appeared a few times. The junction departs from germline at one end; a sequencing error may be responsible. The CDR3 DNA is TGCGTTCGGCTAGAGACCTACGAGCAGTACTTC. Translation: CVRLETYEQYF. V usage is TRBV6-5 and J usage is TRBJ2-7; D is unresolved. Germline V gene data show CDR1 as MNHEY and CDR2 as SVGAGI. The CDR3 length is 11 residues.

The chain carries TRBV28 and TRBJ1-2; 12 bases are a match to TRBD1. CDR1 is MDHEN, CDR2 SYDVKM, per germline. This CDR3 is built from 16 residues. J gave up 5 bases and V 3 bases, and 7 bases lay outside the gene matches. The CDR3 DNA is TGTGCCAGCAGTTTCGTCGGGACAGGGGGCGTATATGGCTACACCTTC. It is translated as CASSFVGTGGVYGYTF.

This rearrangement joins TRBV27 to TRBJ1-2; 8 bases map to TRBD1. V gave up 5 bases and J gave up 6 bases; unmatched junction bases: 5. The CDR3 runs to 13 residues. Germline loops: CDR1 MNHEY, CDR2 SMNVEV (reference sequence). This CDR3 reads CASSRTGRDGYTF. Here the CDR3 DNA reads TGTGCCAGCAGTCGGACAGGGAGGGATGGCTACACCTTC.

The chain has TRBV2 and TRBJ1-5; D gene unclear. The CDR3 has 13 amino acids. From germline, CDR1 is SNHLY and CDR2 FYNNEI. The ends were cut back, 5 bases at V and 2 bases at J, with 7 bases in the middle. CDR3 DNA sequence: TGTGCCAGCAGTAACATCCGCAATCAGCCCCAGCATTTT. Amino acids: CASSNIRNQPQHF.

V and J are TRBV19 and TRBJ1-1; a weak D match, TRBD1 (5 bases). Germline V gene lookup returns CDR1 LNHDA and CDR2 SQIVND (reference sequence). Trimming shortened V by 5 bases and J by 4 bases, and 17 bases separated the two germline ends. CDR3 length: 15 residues. CDR3 DNA: TGTGCCAGTAGTCTTCCCTATCTTGGGGGCACTGAAGCTTTCTTT. Translated, it gives CASSLPYLGGTEAFF.

The gene calls are TRBV6-5 and TRBJ2-4; 7 bases map to TRBD1. V was pared by 5 bases and J by 5 bases, with 9 bases of the junction left unmatched. This CDR3 comprises 15 residues. The germline CDR1 and CDR2 sequences are MNHEY and SVGAGI. The chain's CDR3 is CASSQPTGTENIQYF. In nucleotides, the CDR3 is TGTGCCAGCAGTCAACCGACAGGGACCGAAAACATTCAGTACTTC.

A few counts support this clone. The chain combines TRBV18 with TRBJ2-7; no clear D. The V end was cut by 3 bases, the J end by 6 bases, with 15 bases between. This CDR3 is built from 14 residues. Germline values: CDR1 KGHSH, CDR2 LQKENI. The CDR3 DNA reads TGTGCCAGCTCACCCAACAGTGAGTCGAGCGAGCAGTACTTC. Amino acid sequence: CASSPNSESSEQYF.

The chain recombines TRBV30 with TRBJ2-7; D gene ambiguous. Germline CDR1 GTSNPN, CDR2 SVGIG (reference sequence). The V gene lost 2 bases and the J gene lost 4 bases, with 6 bases spanning the gap. The CDR3 contains 11 residues. The CDR3 loop reads CAWSRAYEQYF. The CDR3 coding sequence is TGTGCCTGGAGTAGGGCTTACGAGCAGTACTTC.

This sequence joins TRBV19 and TRBJ1-2, with D possibly matching TRBD1 (5 bases). Germline loops: CDR1 LNHDA, CDR2 SQIVND (reference sequence). The CDR3 spans 15 residues. Trimming pared 5 bases from V and 10 bases from J, leaving 23 bases between. CDR3 loop: CASSPGVPLFHDYTF. CDR3 DNA sequence: TGTGCCAGTAGTCCGGGGGTTCCGCTCTTCCATGACTACACCTTC.

The chain has TRBV6-2 or TRBV6-3 and TRBJ2-5; 10 bases are shared with TRBD2. J was trimmed by 0 bases and V by 6 bases; bases with no gene match: 10. Germline-derived CDR1 and CDR2 are MNHEY and SVGEGT. The CDR3 is 17 residues long. CDR3 DNA: TGTGCCAGCAGCCAACGGACTAGCGGAGAGTACCAAGAGACCCAGTACTTC. This codes for CASSQRTSGEYQETQYF.

The chain carries TRBV18 and TRBJ2-1, with a possible D match to TRBD1 (5 bases). Trimming took 3 bases from V and 10 from J, leaving 10 bases between them. There are 12 residues in the CDR3. Germline V lookup: CDR1 KGHSH, CDR2 LQKENI. The CDR3 region is CASSPTVGEQFF. The CDR3, as DNA: TGTGCCAGCTCACCGACAGTCGGCGAGCAGTTCTTC.

The gene calls are TRBV18 and TRBJ1-1; possible D gene TRBD1, 5 bases. Trimming removed 4 bases from V and 3 bases from J, with 9 bases in between. Germline V gives CDR1 KGHSH, CDR2 LQKENI. The CDR3 loop spans 13 amino acids. CDR3 sequence reads: CASSLTADTEAFF. DNA for the CDR3: TGTGCCAGCTCACTGACAGCGGACACTGAAGCTTTCTTT.

This clone was seen just once. The rearrangement uses TRBV15 and TRBJ1-1; possibly TRBD1 for D (6 bases). Trimming left V 3 bases short and J 4 bases short, with 15 bases between. The CDR3 runs 15 residues. Germline CDR1 is LNHNV and CDR2 is YYDKDF (reference sequence). For the CDR3, the DNA is TGTGCCACCAGCAGGGTAGGAGGGGGTACCACTGAAGCTTTCTTT. Amino acids: CATSRVGGGTTEAFF.

The chain joins TRBV19 to TRBJ2-1; TRBD2 matches at 9 bases. Germline V gives CDR1 LNHDA, CDR2 SQIVND (reference sequence). Trimming took 7 bases from V and 7 from J; bases not matched to a gene: 8. The CDR3 totals 14 residues. CDR3 nucleotides: TGTGCCAGTAAGCGGCTAGCGGGGAAGAATGAGCAGTTCTTC. Its protein is CASKRLAGKNEQFF.

This chain links TRBV5-1 with TRBJ1-4; D remains ambiguous. Per the germline V gene, CDR1 is SGHRS and CDR2 is YFSETQ. The CDR3 covers 16 residues. Trimming took off 1 base at V and 1 base at J, with 11 bases between the two ends. CDR3 residues: CASSLPGIRTNEKLFF. The CDR3 DNA sequence: TGCGCCAGCAGCTTGCCGGGGATAAGAACTAATGAAAAACTGTTTTTT.

The rearrangement joins TRBV7-2 to TRBJ1-1, with no clear D. Germline CDR1 is SGHTA and CDR2 is FQGNSA. CDR3 length: 17 amino acids. Trimming left V 2 bases short and J 3 bases short, with 19 bases between. The CDR3 loop reads CASSLFFSGAGDTEAFF. The DNA for the CDR3 is TGTGCCAGCAGCTTATTCTTCTCGGGTGCTGGGGACACTGAAGCTTTCTTT.

This clone appeared once. The rearrangement uses TRBV30 and TRBJ2-7; TRBD2 matches 7 bases. CDR1 and CDR2 from the germline V gene are GTSNPN and SVGIG (reference sequence). Unmatched junction bases numbered 6, after V lost 0 bases and J lost 7 bases. The CDR3 is 13 amino acids. The CDR3 coding sequence is TGTGCCTGGAGTGTGCTAGCGGATGGTGAGCAGTACTTC. Translation: CAWSVLADGEQYF.

The genes are TRBV10-3 and TRBJ2-5; 9 nucleotides agree with TRBD1. V lost 11 bases to trimming and J lost 1 base; unmatched junction nucleotides: 8. Germline CDR1 and CDR2: ENHRY and SYGVKD. This CDR3 is built from 14 residues. CDR3 residues: CAASVGQGQETQYF. The CDR3, as DNA: TGTGCCGCCAGCGTGGGACAGGGCCAAGAGACCCAGTACTTC.

This rearrangement joins TRBV14 to TRBJ1-6; no clear D gene. V lost 0 bases and J 7 bases, leaving 10 bases between the germline ends. CDR1 and CDR2 from the germline V gene are SGHDN and FVKESK. The CDR3 length is 15 residues. CDR3 residues: CASSQDSGRNSPLHF. The CDR3 DNA reads TGTGCCAGCAGCCAAGATTCGGGGAGGAATTCACCCCTCCACTTT.

This clone was seen only once. The CDR3 loop reads CASSSTSNTEAFF. The CDR3 DNA sequence: TGTGCCAGCAGCTCCACTTCAAACACTGAAGCTTTCTTT. The chain joins TRBV7-2 to TRBJ1-1; D ambiguous. Germline V gene data show CDR1 as SGHTA and CDR2 as FQGNSA. The length of the CDR3 is 13 residues. V dropped 4 bases and J dropped 2 bases, with 8 bases sitting between them.

This clone was seen only once. The rearrangement links TRBV9 to TRBJ2-7; TRBD2 matches at 10 bases. Trimming removed 0 bases from V and 0 bases from J; junction bases left unmatched: 3. CDR1 is SGDLS, CDR2 YYNGEE, per germline. The CDR3 covers 16 residues. The chain's CDR3 is CASSVGAGGLSYEQYF. The CDR3 bases are TGTGCCAGCAGCGTAGGAGCGGGAGGGCTCTCCTACGAGCAGTACTTC. Filled out from reference TRBV9 and TRBJ2-7, the complete variable domain reads DSGVTQTPKHLITATGQRVTLRCSPRSGDLSVYWYQQSLDQGLQFLIQYYNGEERAKGNILERFSAQQFPDLHSELNLSSLELGDSALYFCASSVGAGGLSYEQYFGPGTRLTVT.

The rearrangement links TRBV2 to TRBJ2-4; 8 bases align to TRBD2. The CDR3 contains 13 residues. V gave up 9 bases and J gave up 0 bases; unmatched junction bases: 1. Germline V CDR1 and CDR2: SNHLY, FYNNEI. The CDR3 DNA follows: TGTGCCAGTCGGGGGGGAGCCAAAAACATTCAGTACTTC. This gives the protein CASRGGAKNIQYF.

V usage is TRBV7-2 and J usage is TRBJ2-1, with 7 bases identical to TRBD1. In germline, CDR1 is SGHTA, CDR2 FQGNSA. Germline trimming cut 5 bases from V and 2 bases from J; bases unmatched to any gene: 9. The CDR3 contains 16 residues. CDR3 loop: CASSNPTGMPYNEQFF. The CDR3 coding sequence is TGTGCCAGCAGCAACCCGACAGGGATGCCCTACAATGAGCAGTTCTTC. The full variable domain, completed using reference TRBV7-2 and TRBJ2-1, is GAGVSQSPSNKVTEKGKDVELRCDPISGHTALYWYRQSLGQGLEFLIYFQGNSAPDKSGLPSDRFSAERTGGSVSTLTIQRTQQEDSAVYLCASSNPTGMPYNEQFFGPGTRLTVL.

The CDR3 here is CASSLGMAGSNTDTQYF. In DNA form, the CDR3 reads TGCGCCAGCAGCTTGGGAATGGCAGGATCGAACACAGATACGCAGTATTTT. This sequence joins TRBV5-1 and TRBJ2-3; no reliable D call. The CDR3 runs to 17 residues. V lost 0 bases and J lost 2, with 16 bases in between. CDR1 is SGHRS and CDR2 is YFSETQ in the germline V gene.

V and J are TRBV21-1 and TRBJ2-5. TRBV21-1 is a recognized pseudogene. CDR3 length: 15 residues. The CDR3 region is CASEGGRVRQETQYF. In nucleotides, the CDR3 is TGTGCCAGCGAGGGGGGCAGGGTAAGGCAGGAGACCCAGTACTTC.

This rearrangement joins TRBV2 to TRBJ2-7; 7 nucleotides align to TRBD1. V gave up 4 bases and J gave up 4 bases; unmatched junction bases: 7. The germline CDR1 and CDR2 sequences are SNHLY and FYNNEI. The CDR3 consists of 14 residues. The CDR3 loop reads CASSATTGIYEQYF. The CDR3 nucleotides are TGTGCCAGCAGTGCCACGACAGGGATATACGAGCAGTACTTC.

This clone came up a few times. The chain combines TRBV4-3 with TRBJ2-2; 9 nucleotides align to TRBD2. The J segment lost 5 bases and the V segment lost 4 bases, leaving 8 bases of the junction unmatched. CDR3 size: 16 residues. From germline, CDR1 is LGHNA and CDR2 YSLEER. CDR3 sequence: CASSPEGLAPTGELFF. The CDR3 nucleotides are TGCGCCAGCAGCCCGGAGGGACTAGCCCCTACCGGGGAGCTGTTTTTT.